Shown below are 24 T cell receptor beta chains from a single sample sequenced in a study of T cells in Graves' hyperthyroidism and ophthalmopathy. Amplified regions were TCR beta CDR3 sequences from RNA transcripts. First-round RT-PCR targeting the TCR CDR3 was performed with the HTBI primer set. TCRdb fed the multiplex PCR reads into MiXCR, producing one record per CDR3 protein. Found here are a few hundred thousand distinct CDR3 sequences, around 14% of them singletons; the top ten hold around 30%. The sequenced sample was blood. These receptors were taken from a woman under 30 with Graves' hyperthyroidism that later progressed to Graves' ophthalmopathy.

This clonotype was picked up many times. J is TRBJ2-1 and V is TRBV24-1; no reliable D call. Germline CDR1 reads KGHDR; CDR2 reads SFDVKD. The V gene lost 2 bases and the J gene lost 7 bases, with 8 bases spanning the gap. This CDR3 has 13 amino acids. In DNA, the CDR3 is TGTGCCACCAGTGATTCGGACGGAAATGAGCAGTTCTTC. Translated: CATSDSDGNEQFF.

This clonotype was detected a few times. The rearrangement uses TRBV7-2 and TRBJ1-4, with 9 bases identical to TRBD1. CDR3 length: 15 amino acids. V lost 2 bases and J lost 8; bases outside the gene matches: 6. The V gene's germline CDR1 is SGHTA and CDR2 FQGNSA. The CDR3 bases are TGTGCCAGCAGCTTAAGTTACAGGGGGCGGGAAAAACTGTTTTTT. Residues: CASSLSYRGREKLFF.

Many counts were recorded for this clonotype. The chain couples TRBV6-1 to TRBJ2-1; D may be TRBD2 (5 bases). The CDR3 consists of 17 residues. The germline V gene encodes CDR1 MNHNS and CDR2 SASEGT. Trimming removed 1 base at V and 1 base at J, with 14 bases between. CDR3 DNA: TGTGCCAGCAGTGAAGTTGGAGGCGTTGGGTCCTACAATGAGCAGTTCTTC. Translating it yields CASSEVGGVGSYNEQFF.

This clonotype showed up many times. This rearrangement joins TRBV5-5 to TRBJ1-1; 8 bases align to TRBD1. This CDR3 has 17 residues. Germline V gene sequence: CDR1 SGHKS, CDR2 YYEKEE (reference sequence). The V and J ends lost 3 bases and 1 base, in that order; junction bases with no gene match: 11. The CDR3, as DNA: TGTGCCAGCAGCTCCGCGCCGACAGGGGACACGAACACTGAAGCTTTCTTT. Its translation: CASSSAPTGDTNTEAFF.

This clonotype has at least ten counts. The chain links TRBV6-1 to TRBJ1-5; TRBD1 matches 7 bases. Germline assignment: CDR1 MNHNS and CDR2 SASEGT. The CDR3 runs to 14 residues. J gave up 7 bases and V 5 bases, and 8 bases lay outside the gene matches. The CDR3 sequence is CASSRDRVLQPQHF. The CDR3 DNA reads TGTGCCAGCAGTCGAGACAGGGTGTTACAGCCCCAGCATTTT.

This clonotype was recorded a few times. The V gene is TRBV29-1, the J gene TRBJ2-2, with D tentatively TRBD1 (5 bases). CDR3 length: 15 residues. Germline CDR1 is SQVTM and CDR2 is ANQGSEA. Trimming pared 2 bases from V and 6 bases from J, leaving 16 bases between. Here the CDR3 reads CSVEQGSSGSGELFF. The CDR3 DNA is TGCAGCGTTGAACAGGGTTCATCTGGCTCCGGGGAGCTGTTTTTT.

This clonotype was observed a handful of times. The chain recombines TRBV20-1 with TRBJ2-2; D is ambiguous. Per germline, CDR1 DFQATT and CDR2 SNEGSKA (reference sequence). This CDR3 has 13 amino acids. V was clipped by 3 bases and J by 0 bases, with 5 bases between them. The CDR3 region has the DNA TGCAGTGCTAGCCTTTCGAACACCGGGGAGCTGTTTTTT. Amino acids: CSASLSNTGELFF.

This clonotype occurred many times. The chain uses TRBV7-2 and TRBJ2-4; 8 nucleotides line up with TRBD1. The ends lost 4 bases at V and 8 bases at J; junction bases unmatched: 4. Germline V gene lookup returns CDR1 SGHTA and CDR2 FQGNSA. This CDR3 spans 13 amino acids. CDR3 loop: CASSSDRVDIQYF. In nucleotides, the CDR3 is TGTGCCAGCAGCTCGGACAGGGTGGACATTCAGTACTTC.

This clonotype was counted between two and nine times. The chain links TRBV20-1 to TRBJ2-5, with 8 bases aligning to TRBD2. CDR3 length: 14 residues. CDR1 DFQATT and CDR2 SNEGSKA come from the germline V gene (reference sequence). The trim removed 3 bases at V and 6 bases at J, leaving 9 bases unmatched. CDR3 in DNA: TGCAGTGCTAGCTTAACCAGCGGGAGACAGACCCAGTACTTC. Protein product: CSASLTSGRQTQYF.

This chain joins TRBV30 and TRBJ1-1, with D unclear. This CDR3 comprises 14 residues. Germline values: CDR1 GTSNPN, CDR2 SVGIG (reference sequence). The V gene lost 0 bases and the J gene lost 7 bases, with 15 bases spanning the gap. CDR3 region: CAWSVRVIRGEAFF. CDR3 bases: TGTGCCTGGAGTGTCAGAGTTATCCGGGGTGAAGCTTTCTTT.

This clonotype occurred once. This may come from a read error, since a much larger clone is one base off. This chain joins TRBV6-1 and TRBJ1-4; maybe TRBD1 (6 bases). The V and J ends lost 3 bases and 6 bases respectively, with 11 bases between them. Germline V lookup: CDR1 MNHNS, CDR2 SASEGT. This CDR3 is 14 amino acids long. CDR3 in DNA: TGTGCCAGCAGTGACAGGGGACCAGATGAAAAACTGTTTTTT. Amino acids: CASSDRGPDEKLFF.

This clonotype showed up just a few times. The V and J genes are TRBV5-1 and TRBJ1-1, with D possibly being TRBD1 (6 bases). There are 16 residues in the CDR3. V was shortened by 1 base and J by 1 base, with 14 bases between the two germline ends. Germline V gene lookup returns CDR1 SGHRS and CDR2 YFSETQ. In nucleotides, the CDR3 is TGCGCCAGCAGCTTGCAAGGGGGAACGTCGAACACTGAAGCTTTCTTT. This translates into CASSLQGGTSNTEAFF.

This clonotype was recorded many times. The chain employs TRBV7-9 and TRBJ1-5; D unresolved. Germline V CDR1 and CDR2: SEHNR, FQNEAQ (reference sequence). Trimming stripped 1 base from V and 6 bases from J, with 7 bases between. This CDR3 has 13 residues. The CDR3 nucleotides read TGTGCCAGCAGCTTAGATTGGATTCAGCCCCAGCATTTT. Its translation is CASSLDWIQPQHF.

The V call is TRBV6-2 or TRBV6-3, the J call TRBJ1-5; D unresolved. V was clipped by 2 bases and J by 0 bases, with 11 bases between them. CDR3 length: 16 amino acids. Germline CDR1 is MNHEY and CDR2 is SVGEGT. In DNA form, the CDR3 reads TGTGCCAGCAGTTACGTCCTGGGGTCTAGCAATCAGCCCCAGCATTTT. It encodes CASSYVLGSSNQPQHF.

This clonotype has a count of ten or more. The chain employs TRBV5-1 and TRBJ2-2; D uncertain. This CDR3 comprises 14 residues. V was pared by 0 bases and J by 4 bases, with 7 bases between. Germline V lookup: CDR1 SGHRS, CDR2 YFSETQ. The CDR3 protein is CASSLEGITGELFF. The CDR3 DNA follows: TGCGCCAGCAGCTTGGAAGGCATCACCGGGGAGCTGTTTTTT.

In this sample, this clonotype turned up many times. The J gene is TRBJ1-5, the V gene TRBV9; D ambiguous. This CDR3 spans 14 amino acids. Germline V gives CDR1 SGDLS, CDR2 YYNGEE. Trimming shortened V by 0 bases and J by 5 bases, and 9 bases separated the two germline ends. The CDR3: CASSVGGTDQPQHF. As DNA, the CDR3 is TGTGCCAGCAGCGTAGGGGGTACGGATCAGCCCCAGCATTTT.

This clonotype appeared many times. The V call is TRBV20-1, the J call TRBJ1-2; D call uncertain. Trimming removed 0 bases at V and 8 bases at J, with 16 bases between. The germline gives CDR1 DFQATT, CDR2 SNEGSKA (reference sequence). The CDR3 loop spans 14 amino acids. As DNA, the CDR3 is TGCAGTGCTAGAGATCCGCTGGTTAATGGGGGCTACACCTTC. This sequence encodes CSARDPLVNGGYTF.

There are many counts of this clonotype. V and J are TRBV20-1 and TRBJ1-6; 7 bases agree with TRBD1. This CDR3 is 15 amino acids long. The J segment lost 8 bases and the V segment lost 3 bases, leaving 10 bases of the junction unmatched. Germline assignment: CDR1 DFQATT and CDR2 SNEGSKA (reference sequence). CDR3 nucleotides: TGCAGTGCTAGTAGAGGGGGCGAGAACGATTCACCCCTCCACTTT. This codes for CSASRGGENDSPLHF.

The table lists this clonotype with many counts. The rearrangement links TRBV3-1 to TRBJ1-1, with a tentative D call TRBD1 (5 bases). Germline assignment: CDR1 LGHDT and CDR2 YNNKEL (reference sequence). V gave up 5 bases and J gave up 5 bases, with 15 bases separating them. This CDR3 comprises 14 residues. The CDR3 is CASSATWGETEAFF. DNA for the CDR3: TGTGCCAGCAGCGCAACCTGGGGGGAAACTGAAGCTTTCTTT.

This sequence joins TRBV7-9 and TRBJ1-1; D is ambiguous. The CDR3 runs to 13 residues. The V and J ends lost 5 bases and 7 bases respectively, with 14 bases between them. Germline loops: CDR1 SEHNR, CDR2 FQNEAQ (reference sequence). CDR3 residues: CASSLDLPDEAFF. For the CDR3, the DNA is TGTGCCAGCAGCCTTGACCTCCCAGATGAAGCTTTCTTT.

The chain couples TRBV7-2 to TRBJ1-2, with 7 bases matching TRBD1. Germline CDR1 reads SGHTA; CDR2 reads FQGNSA. Unmatched junction bases numbered 10, after V lost 6 bases and J lost 0 bases. CDR3 length equals 16 residues. In DNA form, the CDR3 reads TGTGCCAGCAGTCAAGACAGGGCCCTAGCTAACTATGGCTACACCTTC. This encodes CASSQDRALANYGYTF.

This clonotype was seen ten or more times. This chain connects TRBV6-2 or TRBV6-3 to TRBJ2-7; the match to TRBD2 covers 8 bases. V trimming: 5 bases; J trimming: 4 bases; junction bases outside the gene matches: 13. CDR3 length equals 16 residues. From germline, CDR1 is MNHEY and CDR2 SVGEGT. The CDR3 region is CASSKTGTVAGYEQYF. As DNA, the CDR3 is TGTGCCAGCAGTAAGACCGGGACTGTAGCGGGGTACGAGCAGTACTTC.

The rearrangement uses TRBV9 and TRBJ2-7; a weak D match, TRBD1 (6 bases). The CDR3 spans 15 residues. V lost 0 bases and J 3 bases, leaving 13 bases between the germline ends. Per germline, CDR1 SGDLS and CDR2 YYNGEE. The CDR3 spells CASSVDLGAGYEQYF. The CDR3 DNA sequence: TGTGCCAGCAGCGTAGACCTGGGGGCTGGCTACGAGCAGTACTTC.

In its sample, this clonotype was seen many times. The chain is built from TRBV20-1 and TRBJ2-5, with 9 bases that match TRBD1. Germline V gives CDR1 DFQATT, CDR2 SNEGSKA (reference sequence). The CDR3 covers 16 residues. The V and J ends lost 0 bases and 1 base, in that order; junction bases with no gene match: 6. CDR3 nucleotide sequence: TGCAGTGCTAGAGATCGGGACAGGGCCTTCCAAGAGACCCAGTACTTC. It specifies CSARDRDRAFQETQYF.